Listed here are 11 T cell receptor beta chains from one sample, sequenced in a study of T-cell reconstitution after alpha-beta-depleted transplantation in children. Construction of the TCRbeta library involved unique molecular identifiers. TCRdb reprocessed the PCR reads via MiXCR and lists one record per CDR3 protein. Of some 240,000 distinct CDR3 sequences in the sample, over 9.5% were seen once. Sequenced here: PBMCs from the stem cell graft donor, sampled from the stem cell graft. The receptors shown here come from a human donor who donated a stem cell graft to a child with SCID.

This clonotype was counted many times. The chain couples TRBV20-1 to TRBJ2-1, with 10 bases lining up with TRBD2. V was clipped by 2 bases and J by 6 bases; unmatched bases: 4. This CDR3 region has 14 residues. Per germline, CDR1 DFQATT and CDR2 SNEGSKA (reference sequence). The CDR3 here is CSARSGGGLNEQFF. The CDR3 nucleotides read TGCAGTGCTAGAAGCGGGGGGGGACTCAATGAGCAGTTCTTC.

This clonotype was picked up many times. This chain joins TRBV20-1 and TRBJ2-7, with a tentative D call TRBD2 (6 bases). Trimming pared 5 bases from V and 5 bases from J, leaving 13 bases between. The CDR3 runs to 12 residues. CDR1 is DFQATT, CDR2 SNEGSKA, per germline (reference sequence). This CDR3 reads CSALRGRNEQYF. CDR3 DNA sequence: TGCAGTGCTCTCCGGGGGAGGAACGAGCAGTACTTC.

This chain joins TRBV5-1 and TRBJ2-2; the D gene is possibly TRBD1 (6 bases). V was clipped by 2 bases and J by 1 base, with 12 bases between them. CDR1 is SGHRS and CDR2 is YFSETQ in the germline V gene. The CDR3 totals 16 residues. CDR3 nucleotides: TGCGCCAGCAGCTTTAGGGGGACACAGAACACCGGGGAGCTGTTTTTT. The encoded protein is CASSFRGTQNTGELFF.

There are many counts of this clonotype. V and J are TRBV5-1 and TRBJ2-2; perhaps TRBD2 as D (6 bases). The CDR3 has 16 amino acids. Looked up from germline, CDR1 is SGHRS and CDR2 is YFSETQ. V lost 4 bases, J lost 2 bases, and 15 bases lay in between. CDR3 nucleotides: TGCGCCAGCAGCGCCGGTGTAGCGGCAAACACCGGGGAGCTGTTTTTT. Its translation is CASSAGVAANTGELFF.

This clonotype was recorded many times. This chain joins TRBV5-1 and TRBJ2-1; 11 positions match TRBD1. The CDR3 has 16 amino acids. With 1 base clipped from V and 9 bases from J, the junction kept 9 bases outside the gene matches. CDR1 and CDR2 from the germline V gene are SGHRS and YFSETQ. The CDR3 sequence is CASSLQGQGVLGEQFF. The CDR3 region has the DNA TGCGCCAGCAGCTTGCAGGGACAGGGGGTATTGGGTGAGCAGTTCTTC.

V usage is TRBV5-1 and J usage is TRBJ2-3, with TRBD2 as a possible D gene (6 bases). Germline V lookup: CDR1 SGHRS, CDR2 YFSETQ. With 1 base removed from V and 3 bases from J, the gap between germline ends came to 9 bases. The CDR3 length is 14 residues. CDR3 sequence reads: CASSLFAGTDTQYF. The CDR3 DNA follows: TGCGCCAGCAGCTTGTTCGCGGGGACAGATACGCAGTATTTT.

This clonotype was observed at least ten times. The chain employs TRBV7-2 and TRBJ2-2, with TRBD1 identical over 10 bases. There are 18 residues in the CDR3. The trim removed 0 bases at V and 3 bases at J, leaving 7 bases unmatched. CDR1 SGHTA and CDR2 FQGNSA come from the germline V gene. DNA of the CDR3: TGTGCCAGCAGCTTAGCTTTTGCCGGGACAGGGGACACCGGGGAGCTGTTTTTT. This sequence encodes CASSLAFAGTGDTGELFF. The full variable domain, rest sourced from reference TRBV7-2 and TRBJ2-2, is GAGVSQSPSNKVTEKGKDVELRCDPISGHTALYWYRQSLGQGLEFLIYFQGNSAPDKSGLPSDRFSAERTGGSVSTLTIQRTQQEDSAVYLCASSLAFAGTGDTGELFFGEGSRLTVL.

V and J are TRBV20-1 and TRBJ2-2; 8 bases align to TRBD1. The CDR3 is 14 amino acids. Germline V lookup: CDR1 DFQATT, CDR2 SNEGSKA (reference sequence). V lost 6 bases, J lost 6 bases, and 9 bases stayed unmatched. The CDR3 nucleotides read TGCAGTGCCCCGGACAGGGTGTTTTCCGGGGAGCTGTTTTTT. This codes for CSAPDRVFSGELFF.

There are many counts of this clonotype. The chain links TRBV5-1 to TRBJ2-5, with a weak D call TRBD1 (6 bases). CDR3 size: 14 residues. V was pared by 2 bases and J by 4 bases, with 12 bases between. Germline V gene lookup returns CDR1 SGHRS and CDR2 YFSETQ. In DNA, the CDR3 is TGCGCCAGCAGCTTTACCCAGGGGAGAGAGACCCAGTACTTC. Translating gives CASSFTQGRETQYF.

Ten or more counts support this clonotype. This sequence joins TRBV9 and TRBJ1-6; possible D gene TRBD1, 5 bases. There are 15 residues in the CDR3. Germline CDR1 is SGDLS and CDR2 is YYNGEE. Trimming left V 5 bases short and J 7 bases short, with 16 bases between. The CDR3: CASSTQGSFNSPLHF. The CDR3 DNA sequence: TGTGCCAGCAGTACGCAGGGTTCCTTCAATTCACCCCTCCACTTT. The variable domain in full, completed from reference TRBV9 and TRBJ1-6, reads DSGVTQTPKHLITATGQRVTLRCSPRSGDLSVYWYQQSLDQGLQFLIQYYNGEERAKGNILERFSAQQFPDLHSELNLSSLELGDSALYFCASSTQGSFNSPLHFGNGTRLTVT.

This clonotype was observed many times. V usage is TRBV7-9 and J usage is TRBJ2-7; TRBD1 might be the D (5 bases). The V end was cut by 2 bases, the J end by 2 bases, with 13 bases between. The CDR3 loop spans 15 amino acids. Germline CDR1 SEHNR, CDR2 FQNEAQ (reference sequence). The CDR3 sequence: CASSLQGRRPYEQYF. In DNA, the CDR3 is TGTGCCAGCAGCTTACAGGGCAGGCGGCCCTACGAGCAGTACTTC.